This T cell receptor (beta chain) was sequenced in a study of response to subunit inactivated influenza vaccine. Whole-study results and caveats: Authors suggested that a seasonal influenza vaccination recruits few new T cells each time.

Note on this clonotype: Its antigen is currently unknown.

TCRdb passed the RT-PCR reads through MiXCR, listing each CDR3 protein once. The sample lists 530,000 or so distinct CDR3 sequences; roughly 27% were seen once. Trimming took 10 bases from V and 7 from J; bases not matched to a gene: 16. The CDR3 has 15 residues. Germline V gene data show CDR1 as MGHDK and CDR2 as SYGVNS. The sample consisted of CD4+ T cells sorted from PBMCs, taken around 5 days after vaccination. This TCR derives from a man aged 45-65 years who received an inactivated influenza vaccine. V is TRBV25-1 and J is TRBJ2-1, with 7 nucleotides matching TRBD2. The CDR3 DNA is TGTGCCACCTCGTTATTGGGGGGGGGAGTGAATGAGCAGTTCTTC. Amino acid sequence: CATSLLGGGVNEQFF.